What follows are 20 T cell receptor beta chains derived from one specimen sequenced in a study of blood T cell repertoires in COVID-19. Sequencing used immunoSEQ multiplex PCR; TCRdb keeps in-frame clones, though not all of them. The sample lists 300,000 to 450,000 clones; more than 70% were seen once. Sample: PBMCs or T cells enriched from blood (not recorded which). The receptor set was obtained from a woman in her late teens or twenties who had recovered from COVID-19.

About this clone itself: At one end, the junction sequence differs from germline, possibly due to a read error. The chain couples TRBV5-4 to TRBJ2-7; the match to TRBD1 covers 9 bases. In germline, CDR1 is SGHNT, CDR2 YYREEE (reference sequence). This CDR3 region has 14 residues. DNA of the CDR3: TGTGCCAGCAGGGCCGGGACAGGGTCCTCCGAGCAGTACTTC. Translation: CASRAGTGSSEQYF.

This clone was seen just once. The gene calls are TRBV4-1 and TRBJ2-1; 12 bases fit TRBD1. The CDR3 has 15 residues. Trimming took 0 bases from V and 9 from J; bases not matched to a gene: 3. Germline V CDR1 and CDR2: MGHRA, YSYEKL. CDR3 coding DNA: TGCGCCAGCAGCCAAGACGGGACAGGGGGCGGTGAGCAGTTCTTC. As protein: CASSQDGTGGGEQFF.

With regard to this clone: Other DNA variants within this sample encode the same CDR3. The rearrangement joins TRBV9 to TRBJ2-7; D may be TRBD2 (7 bases). This CDR3 comprises 15 residues. Germline CDR1 and CDR2: SGDLS and YYNGEE. The germline V and J ends were trimmed by 4 bases and 2 bases, with 16 bases remaining between them. The CDR3, as DNA: TGTGCCAGCAGCCCAACTGCGGGGGCACCCTACGAGCAGTACTTC. As protein: CASSPTAGAPYEQYF. The complete variable domain, with remaining parts taken from reference TRBV9 and TRBJ2-7, reads DSGVTQTPKHLITATGQRVTLRCSPRSGDLSVYWYQQSLDQGLQFLIQYYNGEERAKGNILERFSAQQFPDLHSELNLSSLELGDSALYFCASSPTAGAPYEQYFGPGTRLTVT.

V gene TRBV15 combines with J gene TRBJ1-1; D not resolved. The V gene's germline CDR1 is LNHNV and CDR2 YYDKDF (reference sequence). V gave up 4 bases and J gave up 0 bases, with 6 bases separating them. The CDR3 length is 13 residues. The CDR3 spells CATSKIMNTEAFF. CDR3 nucleotide sequence: TGTGCCACCAGCAAAATCATGAACACTGAAGCTTTCTTT.

The rearrangement joins TRBV10-3 to TRBJ1-1, with a tentative D call TRBD1 (6 bases). The CDR3 is 13 residues long. Germline V gene sequence: CDR1 ENHRY, CDR2 SYGVKD. The CDR3 spells CASRGAENTEAFF. CDR3 in DNA: TGTGCTTCCCGGGGGGCGGAGAACACTGAAGCTTTCTTT.

V gene TRBV3-1 (or the pseudogene TRBV3-2) combines with J gene TRBJ2-2, with unresolved D. Trimming took off 8 bases at V and 6 bases at J, with 16 bases between the two ends. The CDR3 length is 14 residues. Germline loops: CDR1 LGHDT, CDR2 YNNKEL (reference sequence). The CDR3 here is CASVRPKRSGELFF. The DNA of the CDR3 is TGTGCCAGCGTGAGGCCGAAGAGGTCCGGGGAGCTGTTTTTT.

A few counts support this clone. The conserved final phenylalanine or tryptophan is absent from the CDR3, which likely points to a read error. It is unclear where the CDR3 begins or ends on the DNA, so no DNA is shown, and the CDR3 is as TCRdb lists it. This chain links TRBV20-1 with TRBJ1-2; the table's D call, TRBD1, was not checked against the DNA. Germline V lookup: CDR1 DFQATT, CDR2 SNEGSKA (reference sequence). The CDR3 is 9 amino acids long, termini counted. CDR3 sequence: CSARDQQGV.

The V and J genes are TRBV5-1 and TRBJ2-1; D remains unclear. V was shortened by 0 bases and J by 10 bases, with 14 bases between the two germline ends. CDR3 size: 14 residues. Germline V CDR1 and CDR2: SGHRS, YFSETQ. The CDR3 loop is CASSLGAALIEQFF. The CDR3, as DNA: TGCGCCAGCAGCTTGGGGGCAGCCCTCATCGAGCAGTTCTTC.

The chain couples TRBV9 to TRBJ2-2; 7 bases map to TRBD1. The CDR3 sequence is 15 residues long. Germline V lookup: CDR1 SGDLS, CDR2 YYNGEE. The ends lost 3 bases at V and 6 bases at J; junction bases unmatched: 8. CDR3: CASSAGAGGSGELFF. The CDR3 bases are TGTGCCAGCAGCGCTGGGGCAGGGGGTTCCGGGGAGCTGTTTTTT.

This rearrangement joins TRBV19 to TRBJ1-2; D is perhaps TRBD1 (5 bases). This CDR3 has 13 amino acids. V lost 7 bases and J 5 bases, leaving 14 bases between the germline ends. The V gene's germline CDR1 is LNHDA and CDR2 SQIVND (reference sequence). The CDR3 coding sequence is TGTGCCAGTACCGAAAGACAGCCTTATGGCTACACCTTC. Translation: CASTERQPYGYTF.

The chain links TRBV27 to TRBJ2-1, with TRBD2 matching over 7 bases. V lost 3 bases and J lost 9; bases outside the gene matches: 8. This CDR3 region has 14 residues. CDR1 is MNHEY, CDR2 SMNVEV, per germline (reference sequence). CDR3 residues: CASSFGQGGSEQFF. In DNA, the CDR3 is TGTGCCAGCAGTTTTGGCCAGGGAGGGAGTGAGCAGTTCTTC.

The gene calls are TRBV7-2 and TRBJ2-3; 7 positions match TRBD1. CDR1 and CDR2 from the germline V gene are SGHTA and FQGNSA. CDR3 size: 15 residues. The V gene end was trimmed by 5 bases and the J gene end by 6 bases; junction bases not matched to a gene: 11. The CDR3 is CASSGRTGRSDTQYF. DNA of the CDR3: TGTGCCAGCAGCGGACGGACAGGTCGGTCGGATACGCAGTATTTT.

CDR3 region: CARSLPDRGITEAFF. DNA for the CDR3: TGTGCCAGAAGCTTGCCTGACAGGGGAATCACTGAAGCTTTCTTT. V and J are TRBV5-3 and TRBJ1-1, with 8 bases aligning to TRBD1. TRBV5-3 is classed as an ORF, of uncertain function. CDR3 length: 15 amino acids. Trimming at V came to 1 base and at J to 4 bases, leaving 6 bases not matched to a gene.

This clone was seen many times. V and J are TRBV3-1 (or the pseudogene TRBV3-2) and TRBJ2-1, with 10 bases fitting TRBD2. Germline assignment: CDR1 LGHDT and CDR2 YNNKEL (reference sequence). After removal of 6 bases from V and 8 bases from J, the junction contained 13 bases not matched to a gene. The CDR3 covers 16 residues. CDR3 sequence (DNA): TGTGCCAGCAGTTTCTTAGCGGGGGGTCCTCGGGATGAGCAGTTCTTC. It specifies CASSFLAGGPRDEQFF.

Here the CDR3 DNA reads TGTGCCAGCTCACCAAAAACAACAGGGGGCGAGCAGTTCTTC. Translating gives CASSPKTTGGEQFF. V and J are TRBV18 and TRBJ2-1, with 9 bases that match TRBD1. J was trimmed by 10 bases and V by 2 bases; bases with no gene match: 6. The CDR3 totals 14 residues. In germline, CDR1 is KGHSH, CDR2 LQKENI.

V gene TRBV6-2 or TRBV6-3 combines with J gene TRBJ1-2, with 7 bases identical to TRBD1. V trimming: 2 bases; J trimming: 6 bases; junction bases outside the gene matches: 3. The length of the CDR3 is 13 residues. The V gene's germline CDR1 is MNHEY and CDR2 SVGEGT. The CDR3 region is CASSYPDRDGYTF. DNA of the CDR3: TGTGCCAGCAGTTACCCAGACAGGGATGGCTACACCTTC.

The CDR3 reads CASSPRPGTVNTYEQYF. The CDR3 DNA is TGTGCCAGCAGCCCCCGTCCCGGGACAGTAAACACCTACGAGCAGTACTTC. V usage is TRBV5-4 and J usage is TRBJ2-7, with 7 bases that match TRBD1. The length of the CDR3 is 17 residues. Trimming removed 4 bases from V and 2 bases from J; junction bases left unmatched: 15. The germline gives CDR1 SGHNT, CDR2 YYREEE (reference sequence).

This clone was recorded a few times. The chain has TRBV28 and TRBJ1-5, with TRBD1 matching over 10 bases. There are 17 residues in the CDR3. Germline V gives CDR1 MDHEN, CDR2 SYDVKM. V was pared by 4 bases and J by 1 base, with 7 bases of the junction left unmatched. DNA for the CDR3: TGTGCCAGCAGTTCGACAGGGGGCCAGCACAGCAATCAGCCCCAGCATTTT. Its translation is CASSSTGGQHSNQPQHF.

The count of this clone is one. The chain uses TRBV21-1 and TRBJ1-2; the DNA was not compared with TRBD1, the D call given in the table. TRBV21-1 is a recognized pseudogene. The CDR3 runs to 15 residues. The CDR3 DNA follows: TGTGCCAGCAGCAAATATGTTCCTCCAGGGTATGGCTACACCTTC. This sequence encodes CASSKYVPPGYGYTF.

The chain recombines TRBV27 with TRBJ1-5, with D possibly matching TRBD1 (5 bases). V lost 3 bases and J lost 6, with 12 bases in between. The germline V gene encodes CDR1 MNHEY and CDR2 SMNVEV (reference sequence). The CDR3 totals 14 residues. The CDR3 nucleotides are TGTGCCAGCAGTTTGGGGGGGAGGGGTCAGCCCCAGCATTTT. It codes for CASSLGGRGQPQHF.